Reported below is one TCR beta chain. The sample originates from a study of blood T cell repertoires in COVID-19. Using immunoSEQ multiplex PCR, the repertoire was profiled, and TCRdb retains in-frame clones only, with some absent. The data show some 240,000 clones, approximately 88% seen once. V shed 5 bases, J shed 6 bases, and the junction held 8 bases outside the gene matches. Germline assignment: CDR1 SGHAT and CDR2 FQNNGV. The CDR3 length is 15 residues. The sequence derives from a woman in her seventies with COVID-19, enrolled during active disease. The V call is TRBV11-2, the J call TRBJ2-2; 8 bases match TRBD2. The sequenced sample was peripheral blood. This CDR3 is CASSLQSGRSGELFF. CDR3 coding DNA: TGTGCCAGCAGCCTTCAGAGCGGGAGATCCGGGGAGCTGTTTTTT.